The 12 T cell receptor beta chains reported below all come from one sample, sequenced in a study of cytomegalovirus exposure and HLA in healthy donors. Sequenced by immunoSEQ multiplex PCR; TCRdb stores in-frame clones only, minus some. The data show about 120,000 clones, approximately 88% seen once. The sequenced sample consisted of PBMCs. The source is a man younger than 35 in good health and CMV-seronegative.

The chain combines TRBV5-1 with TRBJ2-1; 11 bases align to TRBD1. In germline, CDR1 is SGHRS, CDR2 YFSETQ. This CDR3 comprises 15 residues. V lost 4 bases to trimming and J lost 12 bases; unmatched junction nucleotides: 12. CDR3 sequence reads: CASSLGQGGTISQFF. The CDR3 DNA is TGCGCCAGCAGCCTGGGACAGGGGGGAACAATTTCGCAGTTCTTC.

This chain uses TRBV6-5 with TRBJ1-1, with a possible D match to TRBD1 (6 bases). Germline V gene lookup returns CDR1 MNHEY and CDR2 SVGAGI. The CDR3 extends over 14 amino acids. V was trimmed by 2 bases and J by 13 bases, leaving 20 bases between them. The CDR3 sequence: CASSYRGGRHEGFF. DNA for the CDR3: TGTGCCAGCAGTTACCGAGGGGGTCGCCATGAGGGTTTCTTT.

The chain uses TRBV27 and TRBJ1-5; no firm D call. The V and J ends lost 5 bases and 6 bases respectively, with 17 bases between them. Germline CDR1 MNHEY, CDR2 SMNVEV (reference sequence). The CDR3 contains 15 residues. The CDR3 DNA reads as TGTGCCAGCAGTCCAGCACTCGGGTCAAGTCAGCCCCAGCATTTT. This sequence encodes CASSPALGSSQPQHF.

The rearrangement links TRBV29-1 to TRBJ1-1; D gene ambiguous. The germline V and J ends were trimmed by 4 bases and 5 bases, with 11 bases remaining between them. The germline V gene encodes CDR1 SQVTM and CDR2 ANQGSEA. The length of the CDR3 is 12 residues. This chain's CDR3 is CSVGRGRTEAFF. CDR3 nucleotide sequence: TGCAGCGTTGGCCGGGGTCGGACTGAAGCTTTCTTT.

The CDR3: CASSLAFTSGGSSSYNEQFF. The DNA for the CDR3 is TGCGCCAGCAGCTTGGCCTTTACTAGCGGGGGGTCCAGCTCCTACAATGAGCAGTTCTTC. This sequence joins TRBV5-1 and TRBJ2-1; 12 nucleotides line up with TRBD2. Germline V gene data show CDR1 as SGHRS and CDR2 as YFSETQ. This CDR3 is built from 20 residues. Trimming at V came to 0 bases and at J to 0 bases, leaving 10 bases not matched to a gene.

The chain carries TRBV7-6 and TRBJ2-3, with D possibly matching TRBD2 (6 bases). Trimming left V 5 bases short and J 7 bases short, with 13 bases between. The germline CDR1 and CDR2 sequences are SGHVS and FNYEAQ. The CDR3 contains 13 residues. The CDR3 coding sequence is TGTGCCAGCAGCCCGATTACTAGCCATACGCAGTATTTT. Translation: CASSPITSHTQYF.

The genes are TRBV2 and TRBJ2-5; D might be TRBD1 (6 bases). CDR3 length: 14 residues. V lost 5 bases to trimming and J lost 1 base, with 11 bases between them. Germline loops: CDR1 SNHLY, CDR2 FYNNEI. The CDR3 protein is CASSPDSGQETQYF. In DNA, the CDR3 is TGTGCCAGCAGTCCGGACAGCGGCCAAGAGACCCAGTACTTC.

The CDR3 loop is CASSSRDRVRNSPLHF. The CDR3 bases are TGTGCCAGCAGCTCCCGGGACAGGGTGCGAAATTCACCCCTCCACTTT. V is TRBV7-2 and J is TRBJ1-6, with 9 bases lining up with TRBD1. This CDR3 contains 16 residues. Germline V CDR1 and CDR2: SGHTA, FQGNSA. V was pared by 4 bases and J by 7 bases, with 8 bases of the junction left unmatched.

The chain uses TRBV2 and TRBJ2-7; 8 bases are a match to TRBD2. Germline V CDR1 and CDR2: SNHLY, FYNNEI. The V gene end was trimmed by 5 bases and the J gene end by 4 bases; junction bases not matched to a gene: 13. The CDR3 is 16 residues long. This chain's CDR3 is CASSYTLAGRGYEQYF. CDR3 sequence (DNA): TGTGCCAGCAGTTATACGTTAGCGGGAAGAGGGTACGAGCAGTACTTC.

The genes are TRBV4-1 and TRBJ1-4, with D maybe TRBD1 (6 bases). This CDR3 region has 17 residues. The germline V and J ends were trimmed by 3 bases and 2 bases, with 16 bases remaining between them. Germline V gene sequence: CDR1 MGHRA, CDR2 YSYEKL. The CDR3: CASSHEQGSVTNEKLFF. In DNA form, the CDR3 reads TGCGCCAGCAGCCATGAACAGGGTAGCGTCACTAATGAAAAACTGTTTTTT.

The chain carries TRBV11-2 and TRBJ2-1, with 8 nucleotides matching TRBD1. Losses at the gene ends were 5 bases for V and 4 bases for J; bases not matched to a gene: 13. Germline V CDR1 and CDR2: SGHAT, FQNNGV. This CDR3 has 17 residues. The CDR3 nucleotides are TGTGCCAGCAGCCCCGGGCGGGGACAGGAGAAATACAATGAGCAGTTCTTC. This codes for CASSPGRGQEKYNEQFF.

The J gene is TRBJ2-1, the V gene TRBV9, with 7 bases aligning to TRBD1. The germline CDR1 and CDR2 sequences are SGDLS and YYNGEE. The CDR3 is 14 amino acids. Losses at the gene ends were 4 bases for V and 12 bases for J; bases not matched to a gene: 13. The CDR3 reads CASSLRETGLSQFF. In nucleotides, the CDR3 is TGTGCCAGCAGCCTCAGAGAGACAGGGCTATCGCAGTTCTTC.